The 16 T cell receptor beta chains given below trace back to one sample, sequenced in a study of cytomegalovirus exposure and HLA in healthy donors. PCR amplification relied on 60 Vbeta primers (plus 13 Jbeta primers). Assay: immunoSEQ multiplex PCR; the TCRdb copy retains only in-frame clones and omits some. The profile covers 150,000 to 180,000 clones, with about three quarters appearing a single time and around 4.1% taken by the ten largest. Sequenced: PBMCs. These receptors were taken from a woman aged 40-49 years in good health and CMV-seronegative.

In DNA form, the CDR3 reads TGTGCCAGCAGCTTCCGAGACAGGGTTAATTCACCCCTCCACTTT. Amino acids: CASSFRDRVNSPLHF. V is TRBV7-8 and J is TRBJ1-6; TRBD1 matches 7 bases. Germline assignment: CDR1 SGHVS and CDR2 FQNEAQ. Losses at the gene ends were 3 bases for V and 6 bases for J; bases not matched to a gene: 5. There are 15 residues in the CDR3.

The chain recombines TRBV4-1 with TRBJ2-7, with 10 positions matching TRBD2. After removal of 4 bases from V and 2 bases from J, the junction contained 8 bases not matched to a gene. CDR3 length equals 16 residues. The V gene's germline CDR1 is MGHRA and CDR2 YSYEKL. CDR3 amino acids: CASSPSIAGGPYEQYF. Written as DNA, the CDR3 is TGCGCCAGCAGCCCGTCTATAGCGGGGGGCCCCTACGAGCAGTACTTC.

The gene calls are TRBV19 and TRBJ2-1, with TRBD1 as a possible D gene (6 bases). Trimming shortened V by 6 bases and J by 8 bases, and 17 bases separated the two germline ends. The CDR3 covers 14 residues. Germline V gene data show CDR1 as LNHDA and CDR2 as SQIVND (reference sequence). The DNA for the CDR3 is TGTGCCAGTAGCCTCGACAGGCCCAGGGATGAGCAGTTCTTC. It encodes CASSLDRPRDEQFF.

This sequence joins TRBV12-5 and TRBJ1-1; tentatively, D is TRBD1 (6 bases). Germline CDR1 and CDR2: LGHNT and FRNRAP. CDR3 size: 15 residues. With 0 bases removed from V and 1 base from J, the gap between germline ends came to 9 bases. In nucleotides, the CDR3 is TGTGCTAGTGGTTTGGTTCAGACAGGGAACACTGAAGCTTTCTTT. Protein product: CASGLVQTGNTEAFF.

The chain joins TRBV5-4 to TRBJ2-3, with 8 bases matching TRBD1. The germline V gene has CDR1 SGHNT and CDR2 YYREEE (reference sequence). Unmatched junction bases numbered 14, after V lost 3 bases and J lost 5 bases. The length of the CDR3 is 17 residues. The CDR3 nucleotides read TGTGCCAGCAGCTCCCCGGGCAGGGGGCGGTTTGGAGATACGCAGTATTTT. Translated, it gives CASSSPGRGRFGDTQYF.

This clone was observed once. This CDR3 is CANRGQGYNEQYF. In nucleotides, the CDR3 is TGTGCCAACAGAGGACAGGGGTACAACGAGCAGTACTTC. This chain joins TRBV27 and TRBJ2-7; 9 nucleotides align to TRBD1. Germline CDR1 reads MNHEY; CDR2 reads SMNVEV (reference sequence). The CDR3 is made up of 13 amino acids. The V segment lost 10 bases and the J segment 5 bases; nucleotides outside the gene matches: 9.

The rearrangement joins TRBV5-1 to TRBJ1-1; no firm D call. The germline V gene encodes CDR1 SGHRS and CDR2 YFSETQ. Trimming cost V 1 base and J 3 bases, with 10 bases left between them. The CDR3 extends over 14 amino acids. CDR3 sequence: CASSLHTGDTEAFF. DNA for the CDR3: TGCGCCAGCAGCTTGCACACCGGGGACACTGAAGCTTTCTTT.

This sequence joins TRBV6-1 and TRBJ1-2, with TRBD1 identical over 7 bases. This CDR3 is built from 14 residues. Germline V gene lookup returns CDR1 MNHNS and CDR2 SASEGT. J gave up 5 bases and V 2 bases, and 5 bases lay outside the gene matches. In nucleotides, the CDR3 is TGTGCCAGCAGTGAACGGACAGGAGATTATGGCTACACCTTC. Its protein is CASSERTGDYGYTF.

The chain combines TRBV6-5 with TRBJ2-1; tentative D call: TRBD2 (5 bases). Trimming stripped 2 bases from V and 2 bases from J, with 10 bases between. Germline CDR1 is MNHEY and CDR2 is SVGAGI. The CDR3 runs 15 residues. DNA of the CDR3: TGTGCCAGCAGTTACCGAGGGTTTCCCTACAATGAGCAGTTCTTC. Protein: CASSYRGFPYNEQFF.

This rearrangement joins TRBV5-1 to TRBJ1-2; 9 bases align to TRBD1. The germline V gene has CDR1 SGHRS and CDR2 YFSETQ. The V segment lost 1 base and the J segment 8 bases; nucleotides outside the gene matches: 12. The CDR3 loop spans 16 amino acids. CDR3 nucleotides: TGCGCCAGCAGCTTGCGGGGGGACAGGGCGTCAGGAGGCTACACCTTC. Translated, it gives CASSLRGDRASGGYTF.

The chain uses TRBV6-6 and TRBJ2-1, with a possible D match to TRBD1 (5 bases). There are 13 residues in the CDR3. The germline V and J ends were trimmed by 6 bases and 5 bases, with 11 bases remaining between them. Germline V gives CDR1 MNHNY, CDR2 SVGAGI (reference sequence). The CDR3 is CASRPTENNEQFF. DNA of the CDR3: TGTGCCAGCAGACCGACAGAGAACAATGAGCAGTTCTTC.

V usage is TRBV5-6 and J usage is TRBJ1-6; TRBD1 is a possible D gene (5 bases). The ends were cut back, 3 bases at V and 4 bases at J, with 8 bases in the middle. From germline, CDR1 is SGHDT and CDR2 YYEEEE. The CDR3 is 14 amino acids. In DNA form, the CDR3 reads TGTGCCAGCAGCTCGGGGGGGTATAATTCACCCCTCCACTTT. Its translation is CASSSGGYNSPLHF.

CDR3 region: CASSFMGQAIVAFF. DNA of the CDR3: TGTGCCAGCAGTTTTATGGGACAGGCTATTGTGGCTTTCTTT. V is TRBV28 and J is TRBJ1-1; 8 bases map to TRBD1. CDR1 and CDR2 (germline): MDHEN, SYDVKM. V shed 3 bases and J 11 bases; nucleotides not matched to a gene: 11. The CDR3 loop spans 14 amino acids.

A single count supports this clone. The chain is built from TRBV5-8 and TRBJ1-6, with D perhaps matching TRBD1 (6 bases). Germline V gene data show CDR1 as SGHTS and CDR2 as YDEGEE. The CDR3 has 13 amino acids. V lost 7 bases, J lost 6 bases, and 11 bases lay in between. The CDR3 spells CASGSRGNSPLHF. The DNA for the CDR3 is TGTGCCAGCGGGTCCAGGGGTAATTCACCCCTCCACTTT.

The V and J genes are TRBV10-2 and TRBJ1-1; a possible D gene is TRBD1 (5 bases). Germline lookup yields CDR1 WSHSY and CDR2 SAAADI. Between the trimmed V and J ends, which lost 10 bases and 1 base, there was a span of 10 bases. The CDR3 runs to 12 residues. The CDR3 DNA is TGCGCCACGGGACTGACGAACACTGAAGCTTTCTTT. Its translation: CATGLTNTEAFF.

The V and J genes are TRBV7-2 and TRBJ2-1; D is ambiguous. Per germline, CDR1 SGHTA and CDR2 FQGNSA. This CDR3 has 15 amino acids. Trimming pared 2 bases from V and 2 bases from J, leaving 10 bases between. CDR3 nucleotides: TGTGCCAGCAGCTTAACGGCGGTCACCTACAATGAGCAGTTCTTC. This codes for CASSLTAVTYNEQFF.